This T cell receptor beta chain stems from a study of blood T cell repertoires in COVID-19. Germline-derived CDR1 and CDR2 are MNHEY and SMNVEV (reference sequence). This CDR3 has 19 amino acids. The V gene end was trimmed by 4 bases and the J gene end by 1 base; junction bases not matched to a gene: 12. This table comes from immunoSEQ multiplex PCR, and its TCRdb copy is limited to in-frame clones, with some not included. The data show approximately 500,000 clones, roughly 88% seen once. The sequencing sample was made of peripheral blood. The clonotype comes from a human donor in a cohort sampled during active COVID-19. The gene calls are TRBV27 and TRBJ2-6, with 8 bases that match TRBD1. This chain's CDR3 is CASSSNSGGGGSGANVLTF. In DNA, the CDR3 is TGTGCCAGCAGTTCCAATTCAGGGGGCGGAGGGTCTGGGGCCAACGTCCTGACTTTC.